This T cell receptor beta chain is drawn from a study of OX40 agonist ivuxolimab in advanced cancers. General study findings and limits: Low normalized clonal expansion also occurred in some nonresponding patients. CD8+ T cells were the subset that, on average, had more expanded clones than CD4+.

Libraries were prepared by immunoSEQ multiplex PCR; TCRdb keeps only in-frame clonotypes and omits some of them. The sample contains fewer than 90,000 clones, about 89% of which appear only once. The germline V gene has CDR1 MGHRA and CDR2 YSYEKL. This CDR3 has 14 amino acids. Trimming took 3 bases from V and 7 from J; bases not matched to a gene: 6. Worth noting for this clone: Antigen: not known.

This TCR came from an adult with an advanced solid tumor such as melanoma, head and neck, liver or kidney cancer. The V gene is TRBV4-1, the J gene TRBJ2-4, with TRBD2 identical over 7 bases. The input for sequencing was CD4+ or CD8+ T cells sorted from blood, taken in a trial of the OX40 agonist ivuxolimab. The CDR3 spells CASSQPGTINIQYF. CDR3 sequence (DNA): TGCGCCAGCAGCCAGCCGGGGACTATCAACATTCAGTACTTC.